This entry lists 19 T cell receptor beta chains sequenced from one sample in a study of regulatory T cells in long-lasting Graves disease. iRepertoire HTBI primers and Arm-PCR of CDR3 regions built TCR beta libraries. TCRdb fed the multiplex PCR reads into MiXCR, producing one record per CDR3 protein. The sample lists 400,000 to 550,000 distinct CDR3 sequences, under 15% occurring once. Time point described: newly diagnosed GD, antithyroid drugs for less than 3 months. Preparation of the TCR library used RNA extracted from PBMCs. A further study also used this sample, focusing on T cells in Graves' hyperthyroidism and ophthalmopathy.

The sample here was peripheral blood mononuclear cells (PBMCs), taken at new diagnosis, from a patient treated with antithyroid drugs. The receptors were sampled from a woman in her 30s with Graves disease.

This clonotype was observed many times. The chain combines TRBV2 with TRBJ1-1; tentatively, D is TRBD1 (5 bases). Germline assignment: CDR1 SNHLY and CDR2 FYNNEI. This CDR3 has 14 residues. V was clipped by 4 bases and J by 0 bases, with 9 bases between them. CDR3 sequence reads: CASSVRQLNTEAFF. CDR3 DNA: TGTGCCAGCAGTGTTAGACAGCTGAACACTGAAGCTTTCTTT.

This clonotype has a count of ten or more. The V call is TRBV2, the J call TRBJ2-7, with D possibly matching TRBD1 (5 bases). In germline, CDR1 is SNHLY, CDR2 FYNNEI. Trimming stripped 8 bases from V and 1 base from J, with 21 bases between. CDR3 length: 16 amino acids. The CDR3 DNA follows: TGTGCCAGCTGGCGAATAGGGGCAGGACCTTCCTACGAGCAGTACTTC. Residues: CASWRIGAGPSYEQYF.

Ten or more counts support this clonotype. The chain links TRBV7-8 to TRBJ2-2; 9 bases are shared with TRBD2. The CDR3 sequence is 16 residues long. V gave up 6 bases and J gave up 7 bases; unmatched junction bases: 12. Germline-derived CDR1 and CDR2 are SGHVS and FQNEAQ. The CDR3 bases are TGTGCCAGCAGATTTCGGCGGGAGGGCCGAGGCGGGGAGCTGTTTTTT. Protein sequence: CASRFRREGRGGELFF.

Ten or more counts support this clonotype. The V gene is TRBV7-8, the J gene TRBJ2-2, with 9 bases lining up with TRBD2. The CDR3 contains 18 residues. The germline V gene has CDR1 SGHVS and CDR2 FQNEAQ. Germline trimming cut 5 bases from V and 2 bases from J; bases unmatched to any gene: 12. The CDR3 DNA sequence: TGTGCCAGCAGCACCCCATTTGGCGGGAGGGCTAACACCGGGGAGCTGTTTTTT. Amino acid sequence: CASSTPFGGRANTGELFF.

For this clonotype: No conserved phenylalanine or tryptophan is present at the end of the CDR3, so a read error is the likely explanation. This sequence joins TRBV15 and TRBJ1-5, with 11 bases aligning to TRBD1. The CDR3 loop spans 20 amino acids. CDR1 is LNHNV and CDR2 is YYDKDF in the germline V gene (reference sequence). The V segment lost 3 bases and the J segment 0 bases; nucleotides outside the gene matches: 13. The CDR3 here is CATSSPTGTGGEPSNQPQHL. CDR3 coding DNA: TGTGCCACCAGCAGCCCTACCGGGACAGGGGGTGAGCCTAGCAATCAGCCCCAGCATCTT.

At least ten counts were recorded for this clonotype. The rearrangement uses TRBV7-3 and TRBJ2-7; D may be TRBD1 (6 bases). The CDR3 contains 12 residues. The V end was cut by 6 bases, the J end by 6 bases, with 12 bases between. Germline values: CDR1 SGHTA, CDR2 FQGTGA. The CDR3 DNA reads TGTGCCAGCAGTGTACAGGGTGGCGAGCAGTACTTC. This gives the protein CASSVQGGEQYF. Full variable domain (missing parts from reference TRBV7-3 and TRBJ2-7): GAGVSQTPSNKVTEKGKYVELRCDPISGHTALYWYRQSLGQGPEFLIYFQGTGAADDSGLPNDRFFAVRPEGSVSTLKIQRTERGDSAVYLCASSVQGGEQYFGPGTRLTVT.

This clonotype has ten or more counts. The chain joins TRBV18 to TRBJ1-5; D unresolved. The CDR3 is 13 amino acids. V lost 1 base, J lost 11 bases, and 12 bases lay in between. The germline V gene has CDR1 KGHSH and CDR2 LQKENI. As DNA, the CDR3 is TGTGCCAGCTCACCACGCGAGGGTTCAGCCCAGCATTTT. It yields the protein CASSPREGSAQHF.

The sample holds a few counts of this clonotype. The chain carries TRBV29-1 and TRBJ1-2; perhaps TRBD1 as D (5 bases). The CDR3 totals 16 residues. CDR1 is SQVTM and CDR2 is ANQGSEA in the germline V gene. With 4 bases removed from V and 0 bases from J, the gap between germline ends came to 18 bases. The CDR3 loop is CSVAGGSKGANYGYTF. In nucleotides, the CDR3 is TGCAGCGTTGCGGGGGGGTCCAAGGGCGCTAACTATGGCTACACCTTC.

This clonotype was detected many times. The chain links TRBV24-1 to TRBJ2-7; 8 positions match TRBD1. Trimming removed 4 bases from V and 1 base from J; junction bases left unmatched: 5. The germline gives CDR1 KGHDR, CDR2 SFDVKD. This CDR3 is built from 15 residues. The CDR3: CATSDSDRGSYEQYF. CDR3 nucleotides: TGTGCCACCAGTGACTCTGACAGGGGTTCCTACGAGCAGTACTTC.

This chain links TRBV11-2 with TRBJ2-1, with D perhaps matching TRBD2 (6 bases). V was cut by 0 bases and J by 8 bases, with 14 bases left in between. The CDR3 totals 15 residues. Germline loops: CDR1 SGHAT, CDR2 FQNNGV. CDR3 region: CASSLDGSSSYEQFF. As DNA, the CDR3 is TGTGCCAGCAGCTTAGACGGGAGTTCCAGTTATGAGCAGTTCTTC. The whole variable domain, filled in from reference TRBV11-2 and TRBJ2-1, reads EAGVAQSPRYKIIEKRQSVAFWCNPISGHATLYWYQQILGQGPKLLIQFQNNGVVDDSQLPKDRFSAERLKGVDSTLKIQPAKLEDSAVYLCASSLDGSSSYEQFFGPGTRLTVL.

The chain carries TRBV30 and TRBJ1-1, with D hard to call. The CDR3 is 13 amino acids. Germline lookup yields CDR1 GTSNPN and CDR2 SVGIG (reference sequence). The V end was cut by 1 base, the J end by 1 base, with 7 bases between. This chain's CDR3 is CAWSGGANTEAFF. The CDR3 nucleotides read TGTGCCTGGAGTGGGGGAGCGAACACTGAAGCTTTCTTT.

This clonotype was found many times. This chain connects TRBV30 to TRBJ2-1; 10 bases match TRBD2. Trimming cost V 2 bases and J 3 bases; bases outside gene matches: 4. The CDR3 is made up of 15 amino acids. Germline-derived CDR1 and CDR2 are GTSNPN and SVGIG (reference sequence). This chain's CDR3 is CAWSLLAGDYNEQFF. CDR3 in DNA: TGTGCCTGGAGTCTCCTAGCGGGAGACTACAATGAGCAGTTCTTC. The variable domain in full, with the rest retrieved from reference TRBV30 and TRBJ2-1, is SQTIHQWPATLVQPVGSPLSLECTVEGTSNPNLYWYRQAAGRGLQLLFYSVGIGQISSEVPQNLSASRPQDRQFILSSKKLLLSDSGFYLCAWSLLAGDYNEQFFGPGTRLTVL.

This clonotype was recorded a few times. V and J are TRBV24-1 and TRBJ2-5, with D possibly TRBD2 on 6 matching bases. V shed 7 bases and J shed 5 bases, with 13 bases lying between them. The length of the CDR3 is 13 residues. Germline V CDR1 and CDR2: KGHDR, SFDVKD. The CDR3 here is CATRSGVGETQYF. As DNA, the CDR3 is TGTGCCACCAGGTCGGGAGTTGGGGAGACCCAGTACTTC.

The genes are TRBV19 and TRBJ2-7, with D unresolved. From germline, CDR1 is LNHDA and CDR2 SQIVND (reference sequence). The CDR3 has 11 amino acids. V lost 7 bases, J lost 5 bases, and 9 bases lay in between. CDR3 DNA sequence: TGTGCCAGTAAGTGGGCGGACGAGCAGTACTTC. Amino acid sequence: CASKWADEQYF.

This clonotype appeared a few times. This rearrangement joins TRBV6-1 to TRBJ1-1; D not certain. Trimming pared 7 bases from V and 0 bases from J, leaving 3 bases between. The CDR3 covers 11 residues. Germline CDR1 MNHNS, CDR2 SASEGT. The CDR3 reads CASKMNTEAFF. The CDR3 bases are TGTGCCAGCAAGATGAACACTGAAGCTTTCTTT.

The sample holds a few counts of this clonotype. The chain uses TRBV24-1 and TRBJ2-2; weak D call: TRBD1 (6 bases). The germline CDR1 and CDR2 sequences are KGHDR and SFDVKD. CDR3 length equals 15 residues. Trimming cost V 7 bases and J 0 bases, with 11 bases left between them. The CDR3 DNA follows: TGTGCCACCAGCCCGGACAGCACGAACACCGGGGAGCTGTTTTTT. It is translated as CATSPDSTNTGELFF.

Notes on this clonotype: A much bigger clone sits one base away, suggesting this may be a read error. The genes are TRBV6-2 or TRBV6-3 and TRBJ1-5; D call uncertain. This CDR3 region has 16 residues. Germline lookup yields CDR1 MNHEY and CDR2 SVGEGT. The CDR3 loop reads CASSYSGWRYNQLQHF. The CDR3 nucleotides read TGTGCCAGCAGTTACTCTGGGTGGAGGTACAATCAGCTCCAGCATTTT.

This clonotype turned up a few times. The chain combines TRBV4-1 with TRBJ2-2; 14 positions match TRBD2. This CDR3 is built from 19 residues. J gave up 5 bases and V 0 bases, and 8 bases lay outside the gene matches. Germline CDR1 MGHRA, CDR2 YSYEKL. For the CDR3, the DNA is TGCGCCAGCAGCCAAGATTCGAGGAGGACTAGCGGGAGGACCGGGGAGCTGTTTTTT. Amino acids: CASSQDSRRTSGRTGELFF.

This clonotype has at least ten counts. The CDR3 nucleotides are TGTGCCAGCAGTTCCTTAGGTTGGGGAAAGGGGAACGAGCAGTACTTC. It specifies CASSSLGWGKGNEQYF. The rearrangement links TRBV28 to TRBJ2-7, with D possibly matching TRBD1 (5 bases). Trimming took 4 bases from V and 5 from J, leaving 21 bases between them. The germline V gene encodes CDR1 MDHEN and CDR2 SYDVKM. This CDR3 has 16 amino acids.